This T cell receptor (beta chain) was identified during a study of radiation and T cells in renal cell carcinoma. Time point denoted: baseline pretreatment blood. The treatment is: 15 Gy SBRT to primary tumor, nephrectomy 4 weeks later. Overall study results and limits: From baseline, blood top tumor clonotypes peaked at 2 weeks post-radiation.

Clones were sequenced by immunoSEQ multiplex PCR, and TCRdb holds only the in-frame ones, with some missing. Counted here are 150,000 or so clones, around nine tenths occurring once; the ten biggest clones make up about 12%. For this clone: The antigen is undetermined.

The CDR3 is 13 residues long. CDR1 MNHNY and CDR2 SVGAGI come from the germline V gene (reference sequence). V lost 6 bases, J lost 7 bases, and 7 bases stayed unmatched. Material: blood, obtained from a patient whose treatment included radiotherapy and nephrectomy. This rearrangement joins TRBV6-6 to TRBJ1-2; 8 bases map to TRBD1. The sequence was collected from a woman aged 45-65 years with renal cell carcinoma. The CDR3 DNA reads as TGTGCCAGCAGGCCCAGGGGGCAGGGTGGCTACACCTTC. It specifies CASRPRGQGGYTF.